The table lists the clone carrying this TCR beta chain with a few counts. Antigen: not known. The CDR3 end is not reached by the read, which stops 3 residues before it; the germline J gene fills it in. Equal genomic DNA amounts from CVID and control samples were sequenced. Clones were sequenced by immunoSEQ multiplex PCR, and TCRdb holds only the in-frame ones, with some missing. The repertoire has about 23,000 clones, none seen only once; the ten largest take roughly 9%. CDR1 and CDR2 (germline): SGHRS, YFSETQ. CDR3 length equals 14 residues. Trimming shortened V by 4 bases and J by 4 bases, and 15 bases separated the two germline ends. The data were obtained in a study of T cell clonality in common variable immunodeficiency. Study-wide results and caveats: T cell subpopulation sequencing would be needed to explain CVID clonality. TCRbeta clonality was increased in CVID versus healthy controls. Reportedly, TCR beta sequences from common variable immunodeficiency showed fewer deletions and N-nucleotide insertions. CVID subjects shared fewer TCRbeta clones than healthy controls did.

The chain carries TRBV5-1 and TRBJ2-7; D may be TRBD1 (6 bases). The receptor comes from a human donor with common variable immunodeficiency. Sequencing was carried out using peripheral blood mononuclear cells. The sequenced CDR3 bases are TGCGCCAGCAGCCTGGCCGGGACAAGATACGAG. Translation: CASSLAGTRYE. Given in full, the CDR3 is CASSLAGTRYEQYF.